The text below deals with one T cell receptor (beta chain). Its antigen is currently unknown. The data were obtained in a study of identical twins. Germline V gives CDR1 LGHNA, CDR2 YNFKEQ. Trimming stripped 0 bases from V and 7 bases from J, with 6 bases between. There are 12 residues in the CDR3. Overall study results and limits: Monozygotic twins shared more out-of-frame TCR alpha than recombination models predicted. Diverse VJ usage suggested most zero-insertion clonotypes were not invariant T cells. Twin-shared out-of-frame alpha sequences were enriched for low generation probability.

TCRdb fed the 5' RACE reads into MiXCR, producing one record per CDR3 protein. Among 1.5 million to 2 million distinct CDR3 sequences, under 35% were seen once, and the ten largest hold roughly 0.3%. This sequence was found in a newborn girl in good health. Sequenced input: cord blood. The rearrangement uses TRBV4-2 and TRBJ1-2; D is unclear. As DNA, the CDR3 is TGTGCCAGCAGCCAAGAAACCTGTGGCTACACCTTC. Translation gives CASSQETCGYTF.